This TCR beta chain is drawn from a study of PD-1 blockade in classical Hodgkin lymphoma. Study results and limitations: Complete responders entered with baseline diversity on par with newly diagnosed patients, the results showed.

V lost 3 bases to trimming and J lost 5 bases, with 29 bases between them. CDR3 length: 20 amino acids. The V gene's germline CDR1 is LNHNV and CDR2 YYDKDF (reference sequence). The count of this clone is one. Its target is unknown. Relapse after autologous stem cell transplantation occurred in every patient, and brentuximab vedotin exposure varied. Here immunoSEQ multiplex PCR was the method, and the copy in TCRdb shows in-frame clones only, minus some. The repertoire has 90,000 to 120,000 clones, roughly nine tenths of them found once; the top ten carry about 20%. This TCR came from a human donor with classical Hodgkin lymphoma. The V gene is TRBV15, the J gene TRBJ1-5; D is perhaps TRBD1 (5 bases). Sequences were derived from peripheral blood mononuclear cells (PBMCs), sampled before the second cycle of nivolumab. As DNA, the CDR3 is TGTGCCACCAGCAGGCGAGGGGCATCTAATCTTAGGACTAGGGATCAGCCCCAGCATTTT. As protein: CATSRRGASNLRTRDQPQHF.